This paragraph covers one T cell receptor beta chain sequence. The antigen is not known. The CDR3 consists of 17 residues. Unmatched junction bases numbered 8, after V lost 1 base and J lost 2 bases. Germline assignment: CDR1 SGHTA and CDR2 FQGNSA. This sample is drawn from a study of neurological immune-mediated disorders. One entry per CDR3 protein, called by TCRdb with MiXCR from the 5' RACE reads. The top ten clones hold 2.5% to 3% of a sample with about 65,000 distinct CDR3 sequences, 3.5% to 4.5% of them seen once. Findings and limits, study-wide: No CDR3 amino acid sequences were shared by expanded clones across subjects, suggesting private repertoires in all groups.

The receptor comes from a man in his fifties or sixties with multiple sclerosis. The sample comprised PBMCs. The chain employs TRBV7-2 and TRBJ2-3; 8 bases line up with TRBD2. The CDR3, as DNA: TGTGCCAGCAGCTTAGTGGGGACTAGTAGGAACACAGATACGCAGTATTTT. Translation gives CASSLVGTSRNTDTQYF.